The clone carrying this TCR beta chain was detected only once. This sample stems from a study of blood T cell repertoires in COVID-19. Study background: T cells, B-cell-depleted T cells, or PBMCs supplied cDNA or gDNA.

Authors' data handling: Estimates of nucleated cell counts were drawn from the amplification of reference gene primers. Clones were read by immunoSEQ multiplex PCR, and TCRdb kept only the in-frame ones, dropping some. The V and J calls and clone size were taken over from that table, and D and trimming were inferred from the DNA. The sample lists under 85,000 clones, about 83% occurring once. CDR1 and CDR2 from the germline V gene are KGHDR and SFDVKD. This CDR3 spans 14 amino acids. The V segment lost 6 bases and the J segment 5 bases; nucleotides outside the gene matches: 5. Sequenced input: peripheral blood. This sequence was found in a man aged 50 to 59 with acute or convalescent COVID-19. V gene TRBV24-1 combines with J gene TRBJ2-2, with 7 bases that match TRBD1. This CDR3 is CATSFGTATGELFF. CDR3 bases: TGTGCCACCAGTTTTGGGACAGCGACCGGGGAGCTGTTTTTT.